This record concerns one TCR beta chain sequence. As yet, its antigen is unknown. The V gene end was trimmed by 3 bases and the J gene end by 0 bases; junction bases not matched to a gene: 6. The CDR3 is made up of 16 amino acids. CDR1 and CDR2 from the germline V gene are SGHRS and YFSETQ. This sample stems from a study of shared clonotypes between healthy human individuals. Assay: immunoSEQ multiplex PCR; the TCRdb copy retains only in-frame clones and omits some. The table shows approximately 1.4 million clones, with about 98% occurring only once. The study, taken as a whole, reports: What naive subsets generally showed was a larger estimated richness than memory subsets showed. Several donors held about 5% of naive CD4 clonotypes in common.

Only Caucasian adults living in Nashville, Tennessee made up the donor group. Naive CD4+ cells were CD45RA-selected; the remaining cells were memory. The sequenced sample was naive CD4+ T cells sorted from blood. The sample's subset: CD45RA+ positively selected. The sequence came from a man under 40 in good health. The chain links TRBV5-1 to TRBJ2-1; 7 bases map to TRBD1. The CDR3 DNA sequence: TGCGCCAGCAGCTCCGACCGGACAGGCTCCTACAATGAGCAGTTCTTC. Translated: CASSSDRTGSYNEQFF.